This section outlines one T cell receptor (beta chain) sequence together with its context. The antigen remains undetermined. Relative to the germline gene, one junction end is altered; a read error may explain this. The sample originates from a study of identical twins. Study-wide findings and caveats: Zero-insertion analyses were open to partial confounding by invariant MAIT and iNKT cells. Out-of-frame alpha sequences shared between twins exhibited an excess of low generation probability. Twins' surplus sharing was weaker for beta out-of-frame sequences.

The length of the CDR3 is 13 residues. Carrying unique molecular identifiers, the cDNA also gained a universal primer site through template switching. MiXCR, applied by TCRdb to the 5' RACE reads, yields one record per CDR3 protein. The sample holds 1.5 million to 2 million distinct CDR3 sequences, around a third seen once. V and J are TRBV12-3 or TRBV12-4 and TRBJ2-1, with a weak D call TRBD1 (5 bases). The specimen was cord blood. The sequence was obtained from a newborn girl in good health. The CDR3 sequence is CAGSLGDYNEQFF. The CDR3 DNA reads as TGTGCCGGCAGTTTAGGGGACTACAATGAGCAGTTCTTC.